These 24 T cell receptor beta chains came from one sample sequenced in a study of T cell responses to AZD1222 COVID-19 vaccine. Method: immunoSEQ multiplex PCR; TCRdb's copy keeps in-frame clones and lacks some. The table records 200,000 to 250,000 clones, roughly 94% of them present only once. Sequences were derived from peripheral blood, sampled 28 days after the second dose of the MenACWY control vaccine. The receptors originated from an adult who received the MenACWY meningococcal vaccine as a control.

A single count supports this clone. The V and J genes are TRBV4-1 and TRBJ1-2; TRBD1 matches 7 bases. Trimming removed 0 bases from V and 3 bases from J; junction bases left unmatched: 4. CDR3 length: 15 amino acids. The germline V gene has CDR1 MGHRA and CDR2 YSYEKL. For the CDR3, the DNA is TGCGCCAGCAGCCAAGAAAACAGGGGTGACTATGGCTACACCTTC. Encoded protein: CASSQENRGDYGYTF.

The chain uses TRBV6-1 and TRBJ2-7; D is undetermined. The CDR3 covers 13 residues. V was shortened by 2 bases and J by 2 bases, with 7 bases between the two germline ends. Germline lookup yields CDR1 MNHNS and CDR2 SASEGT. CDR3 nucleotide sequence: TGTGCCAGCAGTGAATCACCGACCTACGAGCAGTACTTC. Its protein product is CASSESPTYEQYF.

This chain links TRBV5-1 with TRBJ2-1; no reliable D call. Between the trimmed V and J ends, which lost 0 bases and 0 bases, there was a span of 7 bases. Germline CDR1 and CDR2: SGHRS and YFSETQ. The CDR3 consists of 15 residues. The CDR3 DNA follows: TGCGCCAGCAGCTTGGAGGCCCGCTCCTACAATGAGCAGTTCTTC. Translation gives CASSLEARSYNEQFF.

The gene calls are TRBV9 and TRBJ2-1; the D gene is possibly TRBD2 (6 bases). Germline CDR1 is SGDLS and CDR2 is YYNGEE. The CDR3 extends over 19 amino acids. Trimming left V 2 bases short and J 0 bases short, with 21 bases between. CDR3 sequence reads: CASSVLEDGFGGSYNEQFF. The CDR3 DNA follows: TGTGCCAGCAGCGTCTTAGAGGATGGGTTCGGGGGCTCCTACAATGAGCAGTTCTTC.

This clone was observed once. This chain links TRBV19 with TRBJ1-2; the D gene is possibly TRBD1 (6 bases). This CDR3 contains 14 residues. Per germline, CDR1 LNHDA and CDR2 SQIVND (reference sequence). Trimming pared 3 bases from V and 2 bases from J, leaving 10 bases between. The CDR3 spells CASSISGTNYGYTF. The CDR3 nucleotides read TGTGCCAGTAGTATCTCCGGGACAAACTATGGCTACACCTTC.

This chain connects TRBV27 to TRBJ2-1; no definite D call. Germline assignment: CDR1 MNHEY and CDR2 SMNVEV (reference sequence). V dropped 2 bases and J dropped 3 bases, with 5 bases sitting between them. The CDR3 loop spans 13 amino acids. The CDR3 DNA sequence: TGTGCCAGCAGTTTAGGGGTCTACAATGAGCAGTTCTTC. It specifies CASSLGVYNEQFF.

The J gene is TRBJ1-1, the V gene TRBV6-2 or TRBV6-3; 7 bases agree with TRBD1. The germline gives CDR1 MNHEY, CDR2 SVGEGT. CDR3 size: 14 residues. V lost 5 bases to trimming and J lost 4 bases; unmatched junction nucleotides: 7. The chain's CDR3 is CASSRGQWGTEAFF. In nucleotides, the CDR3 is TGTGCCAGCAGTCGGGGACAGTGGGGCACTGAAGCTTTCTTT.

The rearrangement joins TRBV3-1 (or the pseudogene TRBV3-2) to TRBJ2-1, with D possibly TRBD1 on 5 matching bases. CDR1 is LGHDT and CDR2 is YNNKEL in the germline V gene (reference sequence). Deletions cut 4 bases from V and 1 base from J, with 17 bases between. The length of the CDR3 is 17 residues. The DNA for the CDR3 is TGTGCCAGCAGCCTAATAGGGGCATCCGTTTCCTACAATGAGCAGTTCTTC. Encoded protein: CASSLIGASVSYNEQFF.

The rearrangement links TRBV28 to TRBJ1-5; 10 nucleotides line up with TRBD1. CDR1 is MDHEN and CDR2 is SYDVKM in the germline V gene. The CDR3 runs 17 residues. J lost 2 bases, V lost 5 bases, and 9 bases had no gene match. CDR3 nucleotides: TGTGCCAGCAGTCTCGGGACAGGGGTTAGAGGCAATCAGCCCCAGCATTTT. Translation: CASSLGTGVRGNQPQHF.

As DNA, the CDR3 is TGTGCCAGCAGTCTACGGTCCAGTGGCAATGAGCAGTTCTTC. It yields the protein CASSLRSSGNEQFF. The rearrangement joins TRBV5-4 to TRBJ2-1, with unresolved D. Germline loops: CDR1 SGHNT, CDR2 YYREEE (reference sequence). CDR3 size: 14 residues. V lost 5 bases, J lost 6 bases, and 15 bases lay in between.

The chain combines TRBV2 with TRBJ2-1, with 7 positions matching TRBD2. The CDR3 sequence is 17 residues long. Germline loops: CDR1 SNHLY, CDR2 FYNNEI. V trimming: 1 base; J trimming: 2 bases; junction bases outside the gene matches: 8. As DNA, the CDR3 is TGTGCCAGCAGTGAAGGTTCAGCGGGAAGCCCCTACAATGAGCAGTTCTTC. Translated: CASSEGSAGSPYNEQFF.

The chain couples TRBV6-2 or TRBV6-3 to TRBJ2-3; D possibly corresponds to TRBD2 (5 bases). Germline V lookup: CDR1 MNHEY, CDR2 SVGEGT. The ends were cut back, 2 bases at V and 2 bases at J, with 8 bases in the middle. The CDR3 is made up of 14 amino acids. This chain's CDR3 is CASSYTGFTDTQYF. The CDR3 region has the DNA TGTGCCAGCAGTTACACGGGGTTCACAGATACGCAGTATTTT.

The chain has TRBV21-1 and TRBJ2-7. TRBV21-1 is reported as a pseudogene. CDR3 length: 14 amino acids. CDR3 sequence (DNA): TGTGCCAGCAGCAAAGGGAAACACTCCTACGAGCAGTACTTC. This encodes CASSKGKHSYEQYF.

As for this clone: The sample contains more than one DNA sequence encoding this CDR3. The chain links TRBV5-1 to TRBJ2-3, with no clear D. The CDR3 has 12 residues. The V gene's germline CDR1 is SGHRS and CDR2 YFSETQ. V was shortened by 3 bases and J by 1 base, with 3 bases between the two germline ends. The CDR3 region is CASSSGTDTQYF. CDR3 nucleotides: TGCGCCAGCAGCTCCGGCACAGATACGCAGTATTTT.

CDR3 region: CASSTTGQETQYF. Written as DNA, the CDR3 is TGTGCCAGCTCAACGACAGGCCAAGAGACCCAGTACTTC. The rearrangement joins TRBV18 to TRBJ2-5, with D possibly being TRBD1 (6 bases). V lost 5 bases, J lost 1 base, and 8 bases lay in between. CDR3 length: 13 amino acids. The germline V gene encodes CDR1 KGHSH and CDR2 LQKENI.

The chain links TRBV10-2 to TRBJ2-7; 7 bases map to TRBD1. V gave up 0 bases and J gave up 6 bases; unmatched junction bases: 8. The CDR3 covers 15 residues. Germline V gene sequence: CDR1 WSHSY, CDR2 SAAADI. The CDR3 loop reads CASSESSARGFEQYF. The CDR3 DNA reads TGCGCCAGCAGTGAGTCGTCCGCCAGGGGGTTCGAGCAGTACTTC.

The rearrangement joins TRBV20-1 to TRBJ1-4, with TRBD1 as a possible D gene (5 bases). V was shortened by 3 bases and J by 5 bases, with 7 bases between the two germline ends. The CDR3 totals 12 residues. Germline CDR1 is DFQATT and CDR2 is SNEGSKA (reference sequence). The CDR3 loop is CSASPGNEKLFF. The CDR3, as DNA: TGCAGTGCTAGTCCAGGGAATGAAAAACTGTTTTTT.

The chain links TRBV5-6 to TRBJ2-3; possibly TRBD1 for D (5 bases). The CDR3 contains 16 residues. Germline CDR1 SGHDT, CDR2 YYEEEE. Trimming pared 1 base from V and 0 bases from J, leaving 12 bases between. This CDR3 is CASSLNGQGSTDTQYF. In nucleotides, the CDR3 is TGTGCCAGCAGCTTGAACGGGCAGGGAAGCACAGATACGCAGTATTTT.

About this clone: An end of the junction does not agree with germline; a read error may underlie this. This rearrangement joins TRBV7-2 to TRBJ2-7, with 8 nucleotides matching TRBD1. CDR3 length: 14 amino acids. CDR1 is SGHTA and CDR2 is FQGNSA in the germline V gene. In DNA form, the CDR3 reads TGTGCCAACAGCTCGCCAGGACAGGGCTACGAGCAGTACTTC. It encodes CANSSPGQGYEQYF. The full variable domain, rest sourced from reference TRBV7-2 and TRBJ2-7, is GAGVSQSPSNKVTEKGKDVELRCDPISGHTALYWYRQSLGQGLEFLIYFQGNSAPDKSGLPSDRFSAERTGGSVSTLTIQRTQQEDSAVYLCANSSPGQGYEQYFGPGTRLTVT.

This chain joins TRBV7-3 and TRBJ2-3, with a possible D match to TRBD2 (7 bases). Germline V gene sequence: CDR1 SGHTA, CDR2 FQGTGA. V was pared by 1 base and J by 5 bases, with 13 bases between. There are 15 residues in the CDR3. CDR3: CASSLKVGGQDTQYF. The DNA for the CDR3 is TGTGCCAGCAGCTTAAAGGTGGGGGGGCAAGATACGCAGTATTTT.

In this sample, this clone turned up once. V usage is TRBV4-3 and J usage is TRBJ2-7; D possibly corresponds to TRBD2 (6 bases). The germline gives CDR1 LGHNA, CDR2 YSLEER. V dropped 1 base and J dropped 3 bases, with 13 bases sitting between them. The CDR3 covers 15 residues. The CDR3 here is CASSQVIGGLYEQYF. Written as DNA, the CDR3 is TGCGCCAGCAGCCAAGTTATCGGGGGACTCTACGAGCAGTACTTC.

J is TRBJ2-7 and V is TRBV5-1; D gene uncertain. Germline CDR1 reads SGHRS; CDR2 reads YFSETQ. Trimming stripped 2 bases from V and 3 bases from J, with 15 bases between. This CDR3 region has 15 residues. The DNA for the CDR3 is TGCGCCAGCAGCTTTGACAACAGTGGCTACTACGAGCAGTACTTC. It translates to CASSFDNSGYYEQYF.

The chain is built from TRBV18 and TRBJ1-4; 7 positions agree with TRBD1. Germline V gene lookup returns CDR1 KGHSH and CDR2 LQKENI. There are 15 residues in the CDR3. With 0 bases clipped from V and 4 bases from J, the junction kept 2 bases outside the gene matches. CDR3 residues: CASSPPAGGNEKLFF. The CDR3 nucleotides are TGTGCCAGCTCACCACCAGCAGGGGGTAATGAAAAACTGTTTTTT.

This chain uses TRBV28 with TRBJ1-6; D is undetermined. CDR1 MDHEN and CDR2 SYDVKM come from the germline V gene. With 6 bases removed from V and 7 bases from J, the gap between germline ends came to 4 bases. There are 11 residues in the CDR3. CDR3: CASSTNSPLHF. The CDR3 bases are TGTGCCAGCAGCACAAATTCACCCCTCCACTTT.